The 25 T cell receptor beta chains below come from one sample, sequenced in a study of T cell responses to AZD1222 COVID-19 vaccine. Clones were sequenced by immunoSEQ multiplex PCR, and TCRdb holds only the in-frame ones, with some missing. The sample has about 180,000 clones, 91% seen once. Sequences were derived from peripheral blood, sampled on day 0 of AZD1222 vaccination. Every receptor here comes from an adult in good health.

This sequence joins TRBV7-3 and TRBJ2-1; TRBD1 matches 7 bases. Germline V gives CDR1 SGHTA, CDR2 FQGTGA. J lost 10 bases, V lost 2 bases, and 5 bases had no gene match. The CDR3 runs to 13 residues. In DNA, the CDR3 is TGTGCCAGCAGCTTAGAAGGGGGCAGGGAGCAGTTCTTC. This sequence encodes CASSLEGGREQFF.

The rearrangement links TRBV30 to TRBJ1-1; no clear D. Trimming took off 5 bases at V and 4 bases at J, with 14 bases between the two ends. This CDR3 is 13 amino acids long. Germline assignment: CDR1 GTSNPN and CDR2 SVGIG (reference sequence). The CDR3 nucleotides read TGTGCCTGGGACCGAGGATCGGTCACTGAAGCTTTCTTT. Protein product: CAWDRGSVTEAFF.

CDR3 in amino acids: CASSPDRGYQPQHF. The CDR3 DNA reads TGTGCCAGCAGCCCCGACAGGGGATATCAGCCCCAGCATTTT. The chain employs TRBV2 and TRBJ1-5, with 8 positions matching TRBD1. The CDR3 is 14 amino acids. The V segment lost 6 bases and the J segment 5 bases; nucleotides outside the gene matches: 6. Germline CDR1 SNHLY, CDR2 FYNNEI.

This rearrangement joins TRBV14 to TRBJ1-6; D remains ambiguous. Per germline, CDR1 SGHDN and CDR2 FVKESK. CDR3 size: 16 residues. Trimming removed 1 base from V and 3 bases from J, with 10 bases in between. The CDR3 sequence is CASSQVGRNYNSPLHF. In DNA, the CDR3 is TGTGCCAGCAGCCAAGTAGGTAGAAACTATAATTCACCCCTCCACTTT.

V is TRBV7-2 and J is TRBJ2-7; a weak D match, TRBD2 (6 bases). Trimming pared 6 bases from V and 4 bases from J, leaving 19 bases between. This CDR3 is 15 amino acids long. CDR1 is SGHTA, CDR2 FQGNSA, per germline. CDR3 amino acids: CASSYAGLPSYEQYF. CDR3 sequence (DNA): TGTGCCAGCAGTTACGCGGGACTCCCATCTTACGAGCAGTACTTC.

The chain has TRBV19 and TRBJ1-3; a weak D match, TRBD1 (5 bases). CDR3 size: 15 residues. The ends were cut back, 6 bases at V and 0 bases at J, with 12 bases in the middle. Germline V gives CDR1 LNHDA, CDR2 SQIVND (reference sequence). CDR3 sequence (DNA): TGTGCCAGTAGCCCGGACATTTACTCTGGAAACACCATATATTTT. Protein product: CASSPDIYSGNTIYF. The full variable domain, with the rest looked up from reference TRBV19 and TRBJ1-3, is DGGITQSPKYLFRKEGQNVTLSCEQNLNHDAMYWYRQDPGQGLRLIYYSQIVNDFQKGDIAEGYSVSREKKESFPLTVTSAQKNPTAFYLCASSPDIYSGNTIYFGEGSWLTVV.

V usage is TRBV7-9 and J usage is TRBJ1-4; D call uncertain. Trimming took off 1 base at V and 7 bases at J, with 16 bases between the two ends. CDR1 is SEHNR and CDR2 is FQNEAQ in the germline V gene (reference sequence). The CDR3 totals 16 residues. CDR3 sequence reads: CASSLELGIGSEKLFF. Written as DNA, the CDR3 is TGTGCCAGCAGCTTAGAGTTGGGGATCGGTAGTGAAAAACTGTTTTTT.

This clone occurred once. V is TRBV29-1 and J is TRBJ2-7; 10 bases are a match to TRBD1. Germline CDR1 reads SQVTM; CDR2 reads ANQGSEA. V was clipped by 8 bases and J by 4 bases; unmatched bases: 5. The CDR3 length is 12 residues. DNA of the CDR3: TGCAGCATCCGGGACAGGGGATACGAGCAGTACTTC. Translated, it gives CSIRDRGYEQYF.

The gene calls are TRBV18 and TRBJ1-6; tentative D call: TRBD1 (6 bases). The germline gives CDR1 KGHSH, CDR2 LQKENI. Trimming removed 5 bases at V and 6 bases at J, with 14 bases between. CDR3 length equals 15 residues. CDR3 amino acids: CASSTDRSLNSPLHF. The CDR3 DNA is TGTGCCAGCTCAACGGACAGAAGCCTTAATTCACCCCTCCACTTT.

V gene TRBV7-9 combines with J gene TRBJ2-3; D gene uncertain. Germline loops: CDR1 SEHNR, CDR2 FQNEAQ (reference sequence). The ends were cut back, 1 base at V and 0 bases at J, with 5 bases in the middle. This CDR3 is 14 amino acids long. CDR3 sequence reads: CASSLEGSTDTQYF. CDR3 nucleotides: TGTGCCAGCAGCTTAGAGGGAAGCACAGATACGCAGTATTTT.

The chain is built from TRBV4-1 and TRBJ2-7, with D perhaps TRBD1 or TRBD2 (5 bases each). The CDR3 extends over 13 amino acids. The germline CDR1 and CDR2 sequences are MGHRA and YSYEKL. V was shortened by 0 bases and J by 4 bases, with 7 bases between the two germline ends. CDR3 in amino acids: CASSQEEGYEQYF. The CDR3 DNA is TGCGCCAGCAGCCAAGAAGAGGGGTACGAGCAGTACTTC.

This clone was seen more than once but under ten times. The chain recombines TRBV6-4 with TRBJ2-3, with D unresolved. The CDR3 sequence is 16 residues long. Germline lookup yields CDR1 MRHNA and CDR2 SNTAGT. The V end was cut by 8 bases, the J end by 1 base, with 19 bases between. The CDR3 reads CASAPGQGYGTDTQYF. CDR3 nucleotides: TGTGCCAGCGCCCCCGGGCAAGGGTATGGCACAGATACGCAGTATTTT.

The chain couples TRBV29-1 to TRBJ1-1, with 8 positions matching TRBD1. The CDR3 runs 13 residues. Germline trimming cut 6 bases from V and 4 bases from J; bases unmatched to any gene: 7. Per germline, CDR1 SQVTM and CDR2 ANQGSEA. The CDR3 DNA sequence: TGCAGCGTATATCTAACAGGGGGCACTGAAGCTTTCTTT. Protein: CSVYLTGGTEAFF.

CDR3: CASSFRGPQYF. The CDR3 coding sequence is TGTGCCAGCAGTTTTAGGGGTCCGCAGTATTTT. The J gene is TRBJ2-3, the V gene TRBV12-3 or TRBV12-4; D is perhaps TRBD1 (5 bases). This CDR3 region has 11 residues. The V and J ends lost 3 bases and 10 bases respectively, with 8 bases between them.

The V call is TRBV11-2, the J call TRBJ1-1; tentative D call: TRBD1 (5 bases). CDR1 is SGHAT, CDR2 FQNNGV, per germline. This CDR3 comprises 12 residues. Deletions cut 5 bases from V and 10 bases from J, with 14 bases between. The CDR3 sequence is CASSPRAQIAFF. As DNA, the CDR3 is TGTGCCAGCAGCCCCAGGGCACAGATAGCTTTCTTT.

The chain uses TRBV19 and TRBJ2-2, with TRBD1 matching 11 bases. CDR3 size: 18 residues. V lost 7 bases and J lost 4; bases outside the gene matches: 14. Germline loops: CDR1 LNHDA, CDR2 SQIVND (reference sequence). The CDR3 DNA sequence: TGTGCCAGTAAGGTCCCCAGGACAGGGGGCTCAGGCACCGGGGAGCTGTTTTTT. Its protein is CASKVPRTGGSGTGELFF.

The chain employs TRBV30 and TRBJ1-6; a weak D match, TRBD1 (5 bases). The ends were cut back, 3 bases at V and 9 bases at J, with 21 bases in the middle. This CDR3 spans 16 amino acids. CDR1 is GTSNPN, CDR2 SVGIG, per germline (reference sequence). For the CDR3, the DNA is TGTGCCTGGAGAGATCCCGGACGACCGAGGGGTTCACCCCTCCACTTT. Translated, it gives CAWRDPGRPRGSPLHF.

In this sample, this clone turned up once. The rearrangement links TRBV30 to TRBJ1-6; D is perhaps TRBD1 (6 bases). The CDR3 has 16 amino acids. The germline V and J ends were trimmed by 0 bases and 8 bases, with 17 bases remaining between them. Germline V gives CDR1 GTSNPN, CDR2 SVGIG (reference sequence). The CDR3 sequence is CAWSVPGGEPHSPLHF. CDR3 sequence (DNA): TGTGCCTGGAGTGTACCGGGGGGCGAGCCCCATTCACCCCTCCACTTT.

This chain links TRBV29-1 with TRBJ1-1; D is ambiguous. This CDR3 comprises 13 residues. Germline-derived CDR1 and CDR2 are SQVTM and ANQGSEA. The V gene lost 5 bases and the J gene lost 6 bases, with 16 bases spanning the gap. CDR3 residues: CSVRRTDSSEAFF. The CDR3 nucleotides read TGCAGCGTTCGCAGGACGGACTCTTCTGAAGCTTTCTTT.

The chain uses TRBV5-4 and TRBJ2-1; the D gene is possibly TRBD2 (7 bases). This CDR3 spans 14 amino acids. Germline loops: CDR1 SGHNT, CDR2 YYREEE (reference sequence). The germline V and J ends were trimmed by 2 bases and 9 bases, with 15 bases remaining between them. CDR3 loop: CASSLLGGGGEQFF. CDR3 sequence (DNA): TGTGCCAGCAGCTTATTGGGGGGGGGCGGTGAGCAGTTCTTC.

This clone was recorded only once. The chain employs TRBV14 and TRBJ1-1; D possibly corresponds to TRBD1 (6 bases). The CDR3 runs to 14 residues. Germline V lookup: CDR1 SGHDN, CDR2 FVKESK. V was cut by 1 base and J by 7 bases, with 13 bases left in between. CDR3 residues: CASSQVGQGREAFF. The CDR3 region has the DNA TGTGCCAGCAGCCAAGTTGGCCAGGGGCGTGAAGCTTTCTTT.

The V gene is TRBV10-3, the J gene TRBJ1-2; D uncertain. Trimming pared 6 bases from V and 0 bases from J, leaving 8 bases between. Germline V CDR1 and CDR2: ENHRY, SYGVKD. The CDR3 contains 13 residues. The CDR3 nucleotides read TGTGCCATCAGAGCAGAACCTAACTATGGCTACACCTTC. Translation: CAIRAEPNYGYTF.

The J gene is TRBJ2-5, the V gene TRBV3-1 (or the pseudogene TRBV3-2); D is possibly TRBD1 (8 bases). V was cut by 7 bases and J by 5 bases, with 17 bases left in between. This CDR3 region has 14 residues. From germline, CDR1 is LGHDT and CDR2 YNNKEL (reference sequence). As DNA, the CDR3 is TGTGCCAGCAAAGAGACAGGGGAGGGGGAGACCCAGTACTTC. Translating gives CASKETGEGETQYF.

This rearrangement joins TRBV6-2 or TRBV6-3 to TRBJ1-5; a possible D gene is TRBD1 (5 bases). The CDR3 runs to 18 residues. V lost 2 bases, J lost 0 bases, and 17 bases lay in between. Germline V gene data show CDR1 as MNHEY and CDR2 as SVGEGT. The CDR3 here is CASSYVSGSPYSNQPQHF. The DNA of the CDR3 is TGTGCCAGCAGTTACGTATCAGGGTCCCCTTATAGCAATCAGCCCCAGCATTTT.

The rearrangement uses TRBV9 and TRBJ1-1; no clear D gene. V was pared by 6 bases and J by 4 bases, with 13 bases between. This CDR3 is 13 amino acids long. Per germline, CDR1 SGDLS and CDR2 YYNGEE. The CDR3 protein is CASTGRVGTEAFF. Written as DNA, the CDR3 is TGTGCCAGCACCGGTCGAGTTGGCACTGAAGCTTTCTTT.